Shown below are 23 T cell receptor beta chains from a single sample sequenced in a study of blood T cells in healthy people across ages. The second PCR ran roughly 6 to 11 cycles with a sample-barcoded 5' primer and J-beta primers. TCRdb re-called the 5' RACE reads with MiXCR, one entry per CDR3 protein. The sample consists of 1.4 million to 1.5 million distinct CDR3 sequences, roughly 40% of them appearing once. The sample taken for sequencing was blood. These receptors were collected from a woman aged 18-29 years in good health.

The CDR3 coding sequence is TGTGCCAGCAGTCCATACGGGGGTGAGGGAACTCATTCACCCCTCCACTTT. Encoded protein: CASSPYGGEGTHSPLHF. The chain couples TRBV27 to TRBJ1-6, with D tentatively TRBD1 (5 bases). Trimming left V 5 bases short and J 8 bases short, with 22 bases between. The CDR3 has 17 residues. The germline V gene encodes CDR1 MNHEY and CDR2 SMNVEV (reference sequence).

V gene TRBV5-1 combines with J gene TRBJ2-1; 7 nucleotides match TRBD2. The CDR3 has 15 residues. CDR1 is SGHRS and CDR2 is YFSETQ in the germline V gene. V was clipped by 0 bases and J by 8 bases; unmatched bases: 8. The CDR3 spells CASSLAHAGVDEQFF. In nucleotides, the CDR3 is TGCGCCAGCAGCTTGGCCCACGCGGGAGTTGATGAGCAGTTCTTC.

This clonotype was seen only a few times. This sequence joins TRBV6-5 and TRBJ2-5; D not resolved. The germline CDR1 and CDR2 sequences are MNHEY and SVGAGI. Trimming left V 2 bases short and J 4 bases short, with 8 bases between. The CDR3 covers 13 residues. The CDR3 DNA reads TGTGCCAGCAGTTACCCCCGGTCAGAGACCCAGTACTTC. Its protein is CASSYPRSETQYF.

This chain uses TRBV4-1 with TRBJ1-5, with TRBD1 identical over 8 bases. Germline trimming cut 4 bases from V and 5 bases from J; bases unmatched to any gene: 7. The germline V gene has CDR1 MGHRA and CDR2 YSYEKL. The CDR3 totals 15 residues. CDR3 coding DNA: TGCGCCAGCAGCCTAGGGACAGGAACCCATCAGCCCCAGCATTTT. Amino acid sequence: CASSLGTGTHQPQHF.

This clonotype was counted between two and nine times. The V call is TRBV12-3 or TRBV12-4, the J call TRBJ1-6, with D unclear. The CDR3 spans 14 residues. V was cut by 2 bases and J by 6 bases, with 8 bases left in between. CDR3 loop: CASSLRHSNSPLHF. CDR3 in DNA: TGTGCCAGCAGTTTAAGGCACTCTAATTCACCCCTCCACTTT.

The chain combines TRBV5-1 with TRBJ2-3; tentative D call: TRBD2 (7 bases). Trimming removed 4 bases at V and 3 bases at J, with 18 bases between. This CDR3 is built from 16 residues. Germline V lookup: CDR1 SGHRS, CDR2 YFSETQ. In DNA form, the CDR3 reads TGCGCCAGCAGCCGGAACCCCGGGGGGCCAACAGATACGCAGTATTTT. Translating gives CASSRNPGGPTDTQYF. Full variable domain (outside the CDR3, taken from reference TRBV5-1 and TRBJ2-3): KAGVTQTPRYLIKTRGQQVTLSCSPISGHRSVSWYQQTPGQGLQFLFEYFSETQRNKGNFPGRFSGRQFSNSRSEMNVSTLELGDSALYLCASSRNPGGPTDTQYFGPGTRLTVL.

This clonotype was counted only a few times. Being one base from a much bigger clone, this may be a read error. The chain is built from TRBV29-1 and TRBJ2-5; D is undetermined. CDR3 length: 11 residues. Trimming pared 7 bases from V and 11 bases from J, leaving 17 bases between. Germline loops: CDR1 SQVTM, CDR2 ANQGSEA. DNA of the CDR3: TGCAGCGGTGCTACAGCGCCGGAGCAGTACTTC. Protein: CSGATAPEQYF.

This clonotype was seen just once. The chain has TRBV20-1 and TRBJ2-7; D is perhaps TRBD1 or TRBD2 (6 bases each). The length of the CDR3 is 17 residues. CDR1 is DFQATT, CDR2 SNEGSKA, per germline (reference sequence). Trimming stripped 0 bases from V and 10 bases from J, with 28 bases between. CDR3 sequence reads: CSARDSGTGTLQGSQYF. In DNA, the CDR3 is TGCAGTGCTAGAGATTCGGGGACTGGCACTCTCCAGGGGTCCCAGTACTTC.

The CDR3 here is CASSEGQGADGYTF. The CDR3 nucleotides are TGTGCCAGCAGTGAAGGACAGGGGGCCGATGGCTACACCTTC. V and J are TRBV6-1 and TRBJ1-2; 10 bases map to TRBD1. Germline assignment: CDR1 MNHNS and CDR2 SASEGT. Trimming removed 1 base from V and 6 bases from J; junction bases left unmatched: 2. The CDR3 is made up of 14 amino acids.

The chain joins TRBV14 to TRBJ1-2; 9 bases line up with TRBD1. This CDR3 comprises 13 residues. The germline V gene encodes CDR1 SGHDN and CDR2 FVKESK. With V trimmed by 3 bases and J by 7 bases, 3 bases remained unmatched. CDR3 region: CASSHDRGGGYTF. The CDR3 DNA sequence: TGTGCCAGCAGCCACGACAGGGGGGGTGGCTACACCTTC.

V and J are TRBV20-1 and TRBJ2-7; D unclear. The germline V gene has CDR1 DFQATT and CDR2 SNEGSKA (reference sequence). Trimming shortened V by 6 bases and J by 0 bases, and 15 bases separated the two germline ends. The CDR3 is made up of 14 amino acids. The CDR3 loop is CSAVTSLSSYEQYF. Written as DNA, the CDR3 is TGCAGTGCGGTAACCAGCCTGAGCTCCTACGAGCAGTACTTC.

This clonotype was recorded once. The chain joins TRBV5-1 to TRBJ1-1; 11 bases map to TRBD1. CDR1 SGHRS and CDR2 YFSETQ come from the germline V gene. J gave up 0 bases and V 1 base, and 8 bases lay outside the gene matches. CDR3 length: 18 amino acids. CDR3 residues: CASSLPDRGPLMNTEAFF. The CDR3 coding sequence is TGCGCCAGCAGCTTGCCGGACAGGGGGCCTCTCATGAACACTGAAGCTTTCTTT.

J is TRBJ1-5 and V is TRBV20-1; 12 positions match TRBD1. Unmatched junction bases numbered 6, after V lost 0 bases and J lost 12 bases. CDR1 and CDR2 from the germline V gene are DFQATT and SNEGSKA (reference sequence). The CDR3 spans 14 residues. CDR3 sequence: CSARDRGTGGHQHF. The CDR3 coding sequence is TGCAGTGCTAGAGATCGGGGGACAGGGGGCCACCAGCATTTT.

In DNA, the CDR3 is TGTGCCAGCAGCCCGGGACTAGCGGGAGGTTTCGATGAGCAGTTCTTC. It codes for CASSPGLAGGFDEQFF. The rearrangement uses TRBV7-2 and TRBJ2-1; 15 nucleotides line up with TRBD2. Germline-derived CDR1 and CDR2 are SGHTA and FQGNSA. The CDR3 is 16 amino acids. The trim removed 5 bases at V and 8 bases at J, leaving 7 bases unmatched.

This clonotype was detected only a few times. V usage is TRBV3-1 and J usage is TRBJ2-7, with TRBD1 as a possible D gene (6 bases). This CDR3 contains 13 residues. V lost 4 bases and J 2 bases, leaving 9 bases between the germline ends. The germline V gene encodes CDR1 LGHDT and CDR2 YNNKEL (reference sequence). The CDR3 DNA reads as TGTGCCAGCAGCCGGGACAAACCCTACGAGCAGTACTTC. This encodes CASSRDKPYEQYF.

This clonotype has only a few counts. The rearrangement joins TRBV4-1 to TRBJ2-7, with 9 positions matching TRBD2. The germline V gene encodes CDR1 MGHRA and CDR2 YSYEKL. After removal of 0 bases from V and 0 bases from J, the junction contained 6 bases not matched to a gene. The CDR3 spans 17 residues. The CDR3 protein is CASSQEFAGGLSYEQYF. In DNA, the CDR3 is TGCGCCAGCAGCCAAGAATTTGCGGGGGGGCTCTCCTACGAGCAGTACTTC.

The V call is TRBV7-9, the J call TRBJ2-3, with 8 bases fitting TRBD2. This CDR3 has 17 residues. Germline CDR1 and CDR2: SEHNR and FQNEAQ (reference sequence). Losses at the gene ends were 4 bases for V and 0 bases for J; bases not matched to a gene: 9. CDR3 in amino acids: CASSSGGGTTSTDTQYF. In DNA form, the CDR3 reads TGTGCCAGCAGCTCCGGGGGGGGGACCACTAGCACAGATACGCAGTATTTT.

This clonotype was seen a handful of times. The V and J genes are TRBV20-1 and TRBJ1-2, with TRBD1 matching 9 bases. Unmatched junction bases numbered 5, after V lost 5 bases and J lost 4 bases. The CDR3 runs to 13 residues. Germline loops: CDR1 DFQATT, CDR2 SNEGSKA (reference sequence). In DNA, the CDR3 is TGCAGTGCTGGACAGGGGTTGGGCTATGGCTACACCTTC. Protein sequence: CSAGQGLGYGYTF.

About this clonotype itself: With a much larger clone just one base away, this may be a read error. The chain couples TRBV7-2 to TRBJ2-1; 10 nucleotides line up with TRBD2. The CDR3 extends over 17 amino acids. Per the germline V gene, CDR1 is SGHTA and CDR2 is FQGNSA. CDR3 nucleotides: TGTGCCAGCAGCTCCAGGACTAGCGGTAGCTCCTACAATGAGCAGTGCTTC. It yields the protein CASSSRTSGSSYNEQCF.

This clonotype was seen a handful of times. The chain employs TRBV20-1 and TRBJ1-1; no definite D call. This CDR3 has 15 amino acids. V lost 0 bases, J lost 0 bases, and 11 bases lay in between. CDR1 is DFQATT, CDR2 SNEGSKA, per germline (reference sequence). This CDR3 is CSARDPLTVNTEAFF. CDR3 coding DNA: TGCAGTGCTAGAGATCCACTGACGGTGAACACTGAAGCTTTCTTT.

This clonotype was seen only a few times. The gene calls are TRBV6-1 and TRBJ2-3, with 8 bases lining up with TRBD1. With V trimmed by 3 bases and J by 2 bases, 7 bases remained unmatched. This CDR3 has 16 residues. In germline, CDR1 is MNHNS, CDR2 SASEGT. CDR3 amino acids: CASSDPTGAPTDTQYF. The CDR3, as DNA: TGTGCCAGCAGTGACCCGACAGGGGCACCCACAGATACGCAGTATTTT.

In its sample, this clonotype was seen a few times. The rearrangement joins TRBV10-3 to TRBJ2-2; D may be TRBD1 or TRBD2 (6 bases each). Germline-derived CDR1 and CDR2 are ENHRY and SYGVKD. V lost 3 bases to trimming and J lost 7 bases, with 18 bases between them. This CDR3 has 16 amino acids. CDR3: CAISDLGRDIDGELFF. CDR3 DNA sequence: TGTGCCATCAGTGATCTGGGGCGGGACATCGACGGGGAGCTGTTTTTT.

V and J are TRBV28 and TRBJ2-3; possibly TRBD2 for D (5 bases). Looked up from germline, CDR1 is MDHEN and CDR2 is SYDVKM. There are 15 residues in the CDR3. Deletions cut 2 bases from V and 3 bases from J, with 12 bases between. The CDR3 here is CASSLMVGVTDTQYF. Here the CDR3 DNA reads TGTGCCAGCAGTTTAATGGTGGGAGTTACAGATACGCAGTATTTT.